The 25 T cell receptor beta chains in this list originate from one sample, sequenced in a study of blood T cell repertoires in COVID-19. Generated by immunoSEQ multiplex PCR, the TCRdb table keeps only in-frame clones and is missing some. This sample has hundreds of thousands of clones; about 90% occur once, and the top ten carry around 15%. Sequencing input: PBMCs or T cells enriched from blood (not recorded which). These receptors were taken from a woman aged 45-59 years with acute COVID-19.

The chain carries TRBV24-1 and TRBJ2-7; D might be TRBD1 (6 bases). With 5 bases removed from V and 2 bases from J, the gap between germline ends came to 9 bases. The CDR3 is 13 amino acids. Germline CDR1 is KGHDR and CDR2 is SFDVKD. CDR3 in amino acids: CATSGGPTYEQYF. DNA for the CDR3: TGTGCCACCAGTGGGGGGCCCACCTACGAGCAGTACTTC.

V and J are TRBV6-5 and TRBJ1-4; 9 bases align to TRBD1. Germline loops: CDR1 MNHEY, CDR2 SVGAGI. The V gene end was trimmed by 6 bases and the J gene end by 7 bases; junction bases not matched to a gene: 6. CDR3 size: 14 residues. The CDR3 is CASRHGTGFEKLFF. CDR3 coding DNA: TGTGCCAGCAGACATGGGACAGGGTTTGAAAAACTGTTTTTT.

This chain links TRBV7-3 with TRBJ2-7; tentative D call: TRBD1 (5 bases). The CDR3 consists of 13 residues. The germline V and J ends were trimmed by 2 bases and 6 bases, with 11 bases remaining between them. CDR1 and CDR2 (germline): SGHTA, FQGTGA. This CDR3 is CASSLQGGGEQYF. In DNA, the CDR3 is TGTGCCAGCAGCTTACAGGGTGGTGGCGAGCAGTACTTC.

The chain is built from TRBV5-1 and TRBJ1-6; the match to TRBD1 covers 8 bases. Germline V gives CDR1 SGHRS, CDR2 YFSETQ. The CDR3 has 15 amino acids. Trimming cost V 5 bases and J 1 base; bases outside gene matches: 2. This CDR3 is CASSTGGSYNSPLHF. CDR3 nucleotides: TGCGCCAGCAGTACAGGGGGTTCCTATAATTCACCCCTCCACTTT.

The chain combines TRBV28 with TRBJ2-7; D is unclear. The CDR3 runs 13 residues. V lost 5 bases, J lost 4 bases, and 12 bases lay in between. Germline loops: CDR1 MDHEN, CDR2 SYDVKM. CDR3 nucleotides: TGTGCCAGCAGTCCCTCTCACTCGTACGAGCAGTACTTC. This translates into CASSPSHSYEQYF.

The chain joins TRBV5-6 to TRBJ2-5; no reliable D call. V shed 4 bases and J shed 3 bases, with 10 bases lying between them. The CDR3 totals 13 residues. Germline values: CDR1 SGHDT, CDR2 YYEEEE. The CDR3 reads CASSPESEETQYF. In DNA, the CDR3 is TGTGCCAGCAGCCCTGAGTCGGAAGAGACCCAGTACTTC.

This chain uses TRBV6-6 with TRBJ2-1; possibly TRBD2 for D (5 bases). V gave up 6 bases and J gave up 6 bases, with 21 bases separating them. CDR3 length: 16 amino acids. CDR1 and CDR2 from the germline V gene are MNHNY and SVGAGI (reference sequence). The CDR3 region has the DNA TGTGCCAGCAGCAAACTCGCGGCTAGCCTACGCAATGAGCAGTTCTTC. Amino acids: CASSKLAASLRNEQFF.

This clone was found a few times. The chain is built from TRBV28 and TRBJ1-1; TRBD1 agrees at 10 bases. V lost 5 bases and J lost 4; bases outside the gene matches: 10. CDR1 and CDR2 (germline): MDHEN, SYDVKM. This CDR3 is 16 amino acids long. CDR3 amino acids: CASSPRTGGKVTEAFF. CDR3 DNA: TGTGCCAGCAGTCCTCGGACAGGGGGTAAGGTCACTGAAGCTTTCTTT.

V usage is TRBV27 and J usage is TRBJ1-1, with D perhaps TRBD1 (6 bases). Germline-derived CDR1 and CDR2 are MNHEY and SMNVEV (reference sequence). The CDR3 length is 15 residues. V was trimmed by 3 bases and J by 0 bases, leaving 11 bases between them. CDR3 in amino acids: CASSLAGALNTEAFF. The CDR3 DNA is TGTGCCAGCAGTTTGGCAGGGGCCCTGAACACTGAAGCTTTCTTT.

The rearrangement uses TRBV29-1 and TRBJ2-2, with D possibly TRBD2 on 6 matching bases. Germline CDR1 is SQVTM and CDR2 is ANQGSEA. With 1 base removed from V and 5 bases from J, the gap between germline ends came to 14 bases. The CDR3 length is 15 residues. The CDR3 nucleotides read TGCAGCGTTGAAGGGGGAGGTTACCCTACCGGGGAGCTGTTTTTT. Translated, it gives CSVEGGGYPTGELFF.

The chain joins TRBV18 to TRBJ2-7; the D is unclear. V was clipped by 0 bases and J by 2 bases, with 14 bases between them. The CDR3 consists of 16 residues. From germline, CDR1 is KGHSH and CDR2 LQKENI. The CDR3 sequence: CASSPPTHSSPYEQYF. For the CDR3, the DNA is TGTGCCAGCTCACCACCTACCCACTCTTCTCCCTACGAGCAGTACTTC.

J is TRBJ2-7 and V is TRBV29-1, with D possibly matching TRBD2 (6 bases). Trimming took off 5 bases at V and 3 bases at J, with 23 bases between the two ends. The germline gives CDR1 SQVTM, CDR2 ANQGSEA. CDR3 length equals 16 residues. CDR3 loop: CSVRRGSWGESYEQYF. The CDR3 region has the DNA TGCAGCGTTCGGCGGGGCTCTTGGGGAGAAAGCTACGAGCAGTACTTC.

The CDR3 sequence is CASSFGDNTEAFF. CDR3 in DNA: TGTGCCAGCAGTTTCGGTGATAACACTGAAGCTTTCTTT. The V gene is TRBV12-3 or TRBV12-4, the J gene TRBJ1-1, with no clear D. V gave up 3 bases and J gave up 2 bases, with 7 bases separating them. The CDR3 covers 13 residues.

The rearrangement uses TRBV12-1 and TRBJ2-7; the D call in the table, TRBD2, was not verified against the DNA. TRBV12-1 is given as a pseudogene. This CDR3 region has 11 residues. The CDR3 loop reads CASSLLFEQYF. The CDR3 DNA is TGTGCCAGCAGCCTCCTTTTCGAGCAGTACTTC.

The chain couples TRBV7-3 to TRBJ2-1, with 8 bases matching TRBD2. The trim removed 2 bases at V and 4 bases at J, leaving 4 bases unmatched. The CDR3 covers 15 residues. CDR1 SGHTA and CDR2 FQGTGA come from the germline V gene. This CDR3 reads CASSLGGGRYNEQFF. The CDR3, as DNA: TGTGCCAGCAGCTTAGGGGGCGGGAGGTACAATGAGCAGTTCTTC.

The chain recombines TRBV29-1 with TRBJ1-1; the D is unclear. From germline, CDR1 is SQVTM and CDR2 ANQGSEA. Trimming pared 5 bases from V and 1 base from J, leaving 11 bases between. This CDR3 is 13 amino acids long. Written as DNA, the CDR3 is TGCAGCGTTCCTGTGGCGGGGAACACTGAAGCTTTCTTT. It specifies CSVPVAGNTEAFF.

V and J are TRBV7-8 and TRBJ2-1; 14 positions match TRBD2. J was trimmed by 4 bases and V by 4 bases; bases with no gene match: 9. The length of the CDR3 is 18 residues. Germline loops: CDR1 SGHVS, CDR2 FQNEAQ. The DNA for the CDR3 is TGTGCCAGCAGCTCCGATCGGGGACTAGCGGGAGCTTACAATGAGCAGTTCTTC. Translated, it gives CASSSDRGLAGAYNEQFF.

This chain joins TRBV20-1 and TRBJ2-1, with TRBD1 identical over 9 bases. V lost 3 bases and J lost 2; bases outside the gene matches: 2. The CDR3 has 14 amino acids. CDR1 DFQATT and CDR2 SNEGSKA come from the germline V gene (reference sequence). CDR3 loop: CSASWDRAYNEQFF. CDR3 DNA sequence: TGCAGTGCTAGTTGGGACAGGGCCTACAATGAGCAGTTCTTC.

The CDR3 protein is CASSQQGALSTEAFF. The CDR3 DNA reads as TGTGCCAGCAGCCAACAAGGGGCTTTGAGCACTGAAGCTTTCTTT. The chain carries TRBV14 and TRBJ1-1; weak D call: TRBD1 (5 bases). The CDR3 spans 15 residues. Trimming shortened V by 2 bases and J by 4 bases, and 14 bases separated the two germline ends. Germline CDR1 is SGHDN and CDR2 is FVKESK.

CDR3 nucleotides: TGTGCCAGCAGCAGAAGCCAGGGGGCTTTCACTGAAGCTTTCTTT. It codes for CASSRSQGAFTEAFF. V usage is TRBV2 and J usage is TRBJ1-1; 8 positions match TRBD1. V dropped 6 bases and J dropped 4; count of bases not matched to a gene: 10. Germline loops: CDR1 SNHLY, CDR2 FYNNEI. The CDR3 sequence is 15 residues long.

This sequence joins TRBV5-4 and TRBJ2-1; D is unclear. The CDR3 runs to 15 residues. The V and J ends lost 0 bases and 1 base respectively, with 8 bases between them. The germline V gene encodes CDR1 SGHNT and CDR2 YYREEE (reference sequence). The CDR3 coding sequence is TGTGCCAGCAGCTTGGGGCCGGGTTCCTACAATGAGCAGTTCTTC. It yields the protein CASSLGPGSYNEQFF.

This chain links TRBV25-1 with TRBJ2-1, with D possibly matching TRBD1 (5 bases). Trimming pared 7 bases from V and 0 bases from J, leaving 13 bases between. The CDR3 contains 15 residues. Germline V lookup: CDR1 MGHDK, CDR2 SYGVNS. In DNA, the CDR3 is TGTGCCAGCACCGGACAAGGGCACTCCTACAATGAGCAGTTCTTC. Its protein product is CASTGQGHSYNEQFF.

The chain links TRBV29-1 to TRBJ1-2; 7 bases match TRBD1. Trimming cost V 3 bases and J 4 bases; bases outside gene matches: 5. Germline CDR1 reads SQVTM; CDR2 reads ANQGSEA. The CDR3 runs to 13 residues. As DNA, the CDR3 is TGCAGCGTTGAGACAGGGAACTCCTATGGCTACACCTTC. The encoded protein is CSVETGNSYGYTF.

This sequence joins TRBV3-1 (or the pseudogene TRBV3-2) and TRBJ1-3; D not resolved. CDR1 LGHDT and CDR2 YNNKEL come from the germline V gene (reference sequence). The CDR3 runs 13 residues. V shed 0 bases and J shed 4 bases, with 4 bases lying between them. CDR3 loop: CASSQDSGNTIYF. Written as DNA, the CDR3 is TGTGCCAGCAGCCAAGATTCGGGAAACACCATATATTTT.

This chain uses TRBV28 with TRBJ2-3; 7 positions agree with TRBD1. The CDR3 runs to 14 residues. V shed 6 bases and J 3 bases; nucleotides not matched to a gene: 6. The germline V gene encodes CDR1 MDHEN and CDR2 SYDVKM. The CDR3 nucleotides are TGTGCCAGCAGACCACAGGGGCGGACAGATACGCAGTATTTT. It translates to CASRPQGRTDTQYF.